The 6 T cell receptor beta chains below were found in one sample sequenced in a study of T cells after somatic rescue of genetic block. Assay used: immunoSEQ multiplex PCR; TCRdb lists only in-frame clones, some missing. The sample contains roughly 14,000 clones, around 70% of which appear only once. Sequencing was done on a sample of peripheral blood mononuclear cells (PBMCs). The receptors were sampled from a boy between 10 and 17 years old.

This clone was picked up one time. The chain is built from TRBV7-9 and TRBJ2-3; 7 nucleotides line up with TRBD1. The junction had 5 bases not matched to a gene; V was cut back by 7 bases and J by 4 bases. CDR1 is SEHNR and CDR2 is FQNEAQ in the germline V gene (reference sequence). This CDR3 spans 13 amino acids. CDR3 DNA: TGTGCCAGCATAGTACAGGGGTCAGATACGCAGTATTTT. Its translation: CASIVQGSDTQYF.

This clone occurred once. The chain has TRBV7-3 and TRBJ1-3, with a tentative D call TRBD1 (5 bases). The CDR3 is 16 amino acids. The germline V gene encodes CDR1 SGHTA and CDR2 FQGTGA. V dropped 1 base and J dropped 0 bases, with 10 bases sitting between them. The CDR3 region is CASSLSGGSSGNTIYF. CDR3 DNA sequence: TGTGCCAGCAGCTTAAGTGGGGGGAGCTCTGGAAACACCATATATTTT. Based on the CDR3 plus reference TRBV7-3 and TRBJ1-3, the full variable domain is GAGVSQTPSNKVTEKGKYVELRCDPISGHTALYWYRQSLGQGPEFLIYFQGTGAADDSGLPNDRFFAVRPEGSVSTLKIQRTERGDSAVYLCASSLSGGSSGNTIYFGEGSWLTVV.

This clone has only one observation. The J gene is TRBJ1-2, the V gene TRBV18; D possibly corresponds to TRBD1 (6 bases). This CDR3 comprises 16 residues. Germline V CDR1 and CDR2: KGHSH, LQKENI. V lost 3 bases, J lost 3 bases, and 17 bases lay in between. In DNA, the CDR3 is TGTGCCAGCTCACCGTTTGCTGGTAAGGGGGACTATGGCTACACCTTC. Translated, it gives CASSPFAGKGDYGYTF.

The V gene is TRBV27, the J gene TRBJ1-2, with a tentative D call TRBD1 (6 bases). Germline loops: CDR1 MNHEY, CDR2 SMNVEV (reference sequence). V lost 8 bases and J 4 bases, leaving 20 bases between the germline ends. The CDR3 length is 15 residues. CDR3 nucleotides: TGTGCCAGCCGACGACTGGACAGAGATCTCTATGGCTACACCTTC. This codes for CASRRLDRDLYGYTF.

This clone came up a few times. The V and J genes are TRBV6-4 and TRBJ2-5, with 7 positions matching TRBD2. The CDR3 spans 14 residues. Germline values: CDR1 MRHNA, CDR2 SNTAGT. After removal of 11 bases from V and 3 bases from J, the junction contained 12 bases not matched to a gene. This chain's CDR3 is CAGLTGLGEETQYF. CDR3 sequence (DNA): TGTGCCGGACTTACTGGACTAGGTGAAGAGACCCAGTACTTC.

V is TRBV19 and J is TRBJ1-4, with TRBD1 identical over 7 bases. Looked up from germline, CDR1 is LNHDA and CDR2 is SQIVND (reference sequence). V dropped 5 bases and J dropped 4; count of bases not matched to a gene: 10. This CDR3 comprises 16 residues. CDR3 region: CASSAQGTANNEKLFF. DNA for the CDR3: TGTGCCAGTAGTGCTCAAGGGACAGCAAATAATGAAAAACTGTTTTTT.